A single sample gave rise to the 16 T cell receptor beta chains below, sequenced in a study of graft-versus-host responses after intestinal transplantation. Sequenced by immunoSEQ multiplex PCR; TCRdb stores in-frame clones only, minus some. The top ten clones hold under 0.3% of a sample with over 100,000 clones, roughly 92% of them seen once. Their specific antigens are unknown. Sequencing used unstimulated CD4+ T cells sorted from spleen or lymph node cells, obtained before transplant. The receptors were sampled from a human donor who was the organ donor for an intestinal transplant.

This chain joins TRBV10-3 and TRBJ1-2, with no clear D. Germline CDR1 reads ENHRY; CDR2 reads SYGVKD. There are 12 residues in the CDR3. V lost 3 bases, J lost 4 bases, and 6 bases lay in between. The CDR3 loop is CAISDPAYGYTF. DNA for the CDR3: TGTGCCATCAGTGATCCGGCCTATGGCTACACCTTC.

As for this clone: The junction differs from germline at one of its ends, possibly a read error. The chain joins TRBV27 to TRBJ2-1; D may correspond to TRBD1 or TRBD2 (5 bases each). The germline V gene has CDR1 MNHEY and CDR2 SMNVEV (reference sequence). The CDR3 covers 15 residues. The CDR3 loop reads CASSVSGTIYNEQFF. CDR3 in DNA: TGTGCCAGCAGTGTATCCGGGACCATTTACAATGAGCAGTTCTTC.

V usage is TRBV7-9 and J usage is TRBJ2-2, with 9 bases aligning to TRBD2. Germline CDR1 is SEHNR and CDR2 is FQNEAQ (reference sequence). Trimming at V came to 5 bases and at J to 5 bases, leaving 3 bases not matched to a gene. The CDR3 sequence is 14 residues long. DNA for the CDR3: TGTGCCAGCAGCCGTCTAGCGGGGACCGGGGAGCTGTTTTTT. It encodes CASSRLAGTGELFF.

The V call is TRBV28, the J call TRBJ1-2; D remains ambiguous. With 2 bases removed from V and 6 bases from J, the gap between germline ends came to 10 bases. The CDR3 extends over 13 amino acids. The germline V gene has CDR1 MDHEN and CDR2 SYDVKM. The CDR3 region has the DNA TGTGCCAGCAGTTTACGCAGGCTTAATGGCTACACCTTC. Translation gives CASSLRRLNGYTF.

CDR3 residues: CASSTPGGRETQYF. The CDR3 DNA is TGTGCCAGTAGTACCCCAGGGGGCCGGGAGACCCAGTACTTC. The chain links TRBV19 to TRBJ2-5, with TRBD1 matching over 8 bases. The V gene end was trimmed by 4 bases and the J gene end by 5 bases; junction bases not matched to a gene: 6. Germline V CDR1 and CDR2: LNHDA, SQIVND (reference sequence). The CDR3 totals 14 residues.

The rearrangement links TRBV27 to TRBJ2-1; 9 positions match TRBD2. V lost 0 bases, J lost 4 bases, and 4 bases stayed unmatched. Germline values: CDR1 MNHEY, CDR2 SMNVEV (reference sequence). This CDR3 region has 16 residues. The CDR3 is CASSLSLTSGYNEQFF. The DNA of the CDR3 is TGTGCCAGCAGTTTATCGTTAACTAGCGGGTACAATGAGCAGTTCTTC.

This chain links TRBV29-1 with TRBJ2-4; D is perhaps TRBD1 (5 bases). Trimming removed 4 bases at V and 1 base at J, with 5 bases between. The length of the CDR3 is 12 residues. Germline V gene sequence: CDR1 SQVTM, CDR2 ANQGSEA. In DNA, the CDR3 is TGCAGCGTTGCAGGGGCCAAAAACATTCAGTACTTC. This translates into CSVAGAKNIQYF.

This rearrangement joins TRBV5-4 to TRBJ2-1; D is unclear. Trimming pared 4 bases from V and 3 bases from J, leaving 14 bases between. CDR3 length: 15 amino acids. The germline gives CDR1 SGHNT, CDR2 YYREEE (reference sequence). The CDR3 sequence: CASSAGKVNYNEQFF. The CDR3 nucleotides read TGTGCCAGCAGCGCAGGAAAGGTAAACTACAATGAGCAGTTCTTC.

The chain is built from TRBV7-6 and TRBJ2-3; D not certain. The CDR3 is 16 amino acids. Germline V gives CDR1 SGHVS, CDR2 FNYEAQ. With 3 bases removed from V and 2 bases from J, the gap between germline ends came to 15 bases. The CDR3 bases are TGTGCCAGCAGCTTGTCGATAGCAGCTACCACAGATACGCAGTATTTT. Translating it yields CASSLSIAATTDTQYF.

This clone was picked up one time. V and J are TRBV6-4 and TRBJ2-7; no clear D. The germline V and J ends were trimmed by 0 bases and 0 bases, with 3 bases remaining between them. CDR3 size: 13 residues. Per germline, CDR1 MRHNA and CDR2 SNTAGT. The CDR3 is CASSDSNSYEQYF. The DNA of the CDR3 is TGTGCCAGCAGTGACTCTAACTCCTACGAGCAGTACTTC.

This rearrangement joins TRBV5-6 to TRBJ1-2, with D possibly being TRBD1 (6 bases). Trimming cost V 0 bases and J 8 bases, with 23 bases left between them. Germline-derived CDR1 and CDR2 are SGHDT and YYEEEE. This CDR3 comprises 17 residues. Written as DNA, the CDR3 is TGTGCCAGCAGCTTGGCAACCCTTATTTTTAACAGGGAGGGCTACACCTTC. Translation: CASSLATLIFNREGYTF.

This clone was seen just once. The rearrangement links TRBV6-5 to TRBJ2-7, with 8 bases identical to TRBD2. Germline assignment: CDR1 MNHEY and CDR2 SVGAGI. Trimming took 5 bases from V and 2 from J; bases not matched to a gene: 5. CDR3 length equals 14 residues. For the CDR3, the DNA is TGTGCCAGCAGTAAAGCGGGAGTCCCCTACGAGCAGTACTTC. This codes for CASSKAGVPYEQYF.

The V gene is TRBV6-1, the J gene TRBJ1-5, with 11 bases identical to TRBD1. Losses at the gene ends were 5 bases for V and 7 bases for J; bases not matched to a gene: 4. Germline V CDR1 and CDR2: MNHNS, SASEGT. This CDR3 has 14 amino acids. The CDR3: CASSLGQGAQPQHF. Here the CDR3 DNA reads TGTGCCAGCAGTTTAGGACAGGGGGCGCAGCCCCAGCATTTT.

The chain recombines TRBV6-1 with TRBJ1-2; D not certain. V gave up 4 bases and J gave up 4 bases, with 16 bases separating them. Germline values: CDR1 MNHNS, CDR2 SASEGT. The CDR3 sequence is 15 residues long. The CDR3 is CASSVQELPLYGYTF. Written as DNA, the CDR3 is TGTGCCAGCAGTGTTCAGGAACTCCCCCTCTATGGCTACACCTTC.

The chain joins TRBV4-3 to TRBJ2-7, with TRBD1 identical over 10 bases. The CDR3 is 15 residues long. Germline CDR1 and CDR2: LGHNA and YSLEER. V shed 3 bases, J shed 6 bases, and the junction held 8 bases outside the gene matches. In DNA form, the CDR3 reads TGCGCCAGCAGCCAGAGCCGGGACAGGGGATCCGAGCAGTACTTC. Its protein product is CASSQSRDRGSEQYF.

The rearrangement joins TRBV2 to TRBJ2-7; 7 nucleotides line up with TRBD2. The CDR3 is 11 amino acids. V was clipped by 9 bases and J by 6 bases; unmatched bases: 5. Germline V CDR1 and CDR2: SNHLY, FYNNEI. CDR3 bases: TGTGCCAGTCTGGGAGGGTCCGAGCAGTACTTC. Its translation: CASLGGSEQYF.